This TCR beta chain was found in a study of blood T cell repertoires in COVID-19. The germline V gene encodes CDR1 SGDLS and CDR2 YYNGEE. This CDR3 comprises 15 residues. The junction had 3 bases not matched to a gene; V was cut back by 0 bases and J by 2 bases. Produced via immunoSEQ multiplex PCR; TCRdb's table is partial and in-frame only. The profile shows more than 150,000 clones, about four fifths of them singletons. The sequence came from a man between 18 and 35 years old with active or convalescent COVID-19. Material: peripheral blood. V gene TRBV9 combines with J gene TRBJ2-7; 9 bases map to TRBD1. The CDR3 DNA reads TGTGCCAGCAGCGTAGGGGGACAGGGTCCCTACGAGCAGTACTTC. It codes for CASSVGGQGPYEQYF.